This T cell receptor (beta chain) was recorded in a study of shared clonotypes between healthy human individuals. General observations from the study: Relative to clonotypes present in all four donors, those not shared had lower generation probabilities.

Notes on this clone: The target antigen is unknown.

Replicate PCRs from sorted subsets contained roughly 220 ng DNA, which is roughly 30,000 T cell genomes. Original processing methods: Junction-only sequences produced by ImmunoSEQ had no quality scores, so filtering differed. This table comes from immunoSEQ multiplex PCR, and its TCRdb copy is limited to in-frame clones, with some not included. D and trimming were read from the DNA, whereas the V and J calls and clone size are those reported in that table. The sample contains 600,000 to 750,000 clones, around 72% of which appear only once. CDR3 length: 16 residues. J gave up 0 bases and V 4 bases, and 6 bases lay outside the gene matches. CDR1 GTSNPN and CDR2 SVGIG come from the germline V gene (reference sequence). CD45RA+ naive and CD45RA-negative memory subsets were separated from CD4+ cells.

Sequencing was carried out using memory CD4+ T cells sorted from blood. Documented subset: CD45RA-negative fraction. This receptor was obtained from a woman aged 30 to 39 in good health. The V and J genes are TRBV30 and TRBJ1-5; TRBD1 aligns across 10 bases. The CDR3 loop reads CAWNDRGRGSNQPQHF. CDR3 sequence (DNA): TGTGCCTGGAACGACAGGGGGCGTGGTAGCAATCAGCCCCAGCATTTT.